The subject of this entry is one T cell receptor beta chain. This sample was included in a study of cytomegalovirus exposure and HLA in healthy donors. Germline assignment: CDR1 MNHNS and CDR2 SASEGT. Trimming cost V 5 bases and J 4 bases; bases outside gene matches: 7. The CDR3 totals 15 residues. The study ran its PCR with 60 Vbeta and 13 Jbeta primers. Profiled with immunoSEQ multiplex PCR; TCRdb holds only in-frame clones, not every one. In the table there are 160,000 or so clones, around 77% of which are singletons. All donors participated as healthy donors of bone marrow. This receptor was obtained from a man between 25 and 39 years old in good health and CMV-seropositive. The chain carries TRBV6-1 and TRBJ1-4; 7 positions match TRBD1. Material for sequencing was PBMCs. This chain's CDR3 is CASSTKGAGNEKLFF. The CDR3 DNA reads TGTGCCAGCAGTACTAAGGGGGCTGGTAATGAAAAACTGTTTTTT.